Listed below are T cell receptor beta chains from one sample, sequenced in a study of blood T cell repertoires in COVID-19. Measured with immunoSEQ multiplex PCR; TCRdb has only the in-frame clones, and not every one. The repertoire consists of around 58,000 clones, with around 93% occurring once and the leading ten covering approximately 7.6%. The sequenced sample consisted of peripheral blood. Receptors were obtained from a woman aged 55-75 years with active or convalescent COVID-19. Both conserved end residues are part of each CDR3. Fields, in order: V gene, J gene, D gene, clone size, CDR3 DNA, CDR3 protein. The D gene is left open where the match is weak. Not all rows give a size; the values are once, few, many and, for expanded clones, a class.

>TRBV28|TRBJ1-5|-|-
TGTGCCAGCAGTTATGCGGAGGGATTCAATCAGCCCCAGCATTTT
CASSYAEGFNQPQHF
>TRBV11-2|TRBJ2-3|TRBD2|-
TGTGCCAGCAGCTTTAGAGTCTCGAGCTCTAGCGGGATTAAGGATACGCAGTATTTT
CASSFRVSSSSGIKDTQYF
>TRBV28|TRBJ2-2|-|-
TGTGCCAGCAGACGGGGCCAGGGGTTGGCTCGATCCGGGGAGCTGTTTTTT
CASRRGQGLARSGELFF
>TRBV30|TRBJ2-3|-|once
TGTGCCTGGAGTGTACTACGGACTCAGTACACAGATACGCAGTATTTT
CAWSVLRTQYTDTQYF
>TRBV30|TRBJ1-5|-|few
TGTGCCTGGAGTGTGTTCGGTAATCAGCCCCAGCATTTT
CAWSVFGNQPQHF
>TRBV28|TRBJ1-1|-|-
TGTGCCAGCAGATTACAGGGTAGTACTGAAGCTTTCTTT
CASRLQGSTEAFF
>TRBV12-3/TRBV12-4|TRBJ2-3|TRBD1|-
TGTGCCAGCAGCAACAGGGGGCAAGATACGCAGTATTTT
CASSNRGQDTQYF
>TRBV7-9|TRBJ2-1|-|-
TGTGCCAGCAGCTTCGCAGGGGTCGGACGGGAGCAGTTCTTC
CASSFAGVGREQFF
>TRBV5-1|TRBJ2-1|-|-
TGCGCCAGCAGCTTGGAAGTATCGGGTGCCTTTGAGCAGTTCTTC
CASSLEVSGAFEQFF
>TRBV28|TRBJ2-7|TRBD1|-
TGTGCCAGCAGTCCCGGACAGGGTCGAGGGGCACTCTACGAGCAGTACTTC
CASSPGQGRGALYEQYF
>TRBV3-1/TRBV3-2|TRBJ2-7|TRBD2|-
TGTGCCAGCAGCCAAGGGACTAGCGTCTCCGAGCAGTACTTC
CASSQGTSVSEQYF
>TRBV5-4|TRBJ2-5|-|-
TGTGCCAGCAGCTTGGCCGGGATCCAAGAGACCCAGTACTTC
CASSLAGIQETQYF
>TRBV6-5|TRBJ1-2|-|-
TGTGCCAGCAGCAGATCAGCTAACTATGGCTACACCTTC
CASSRSANYGYTF
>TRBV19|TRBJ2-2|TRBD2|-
TGTGCCAGTAGTAAAGAGGGACTAGCATCCGGGGAGCTGTTTTTT
CASSKEGLASGELFF
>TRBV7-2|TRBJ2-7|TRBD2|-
TGTGCCAGCAGCTTAGGATGGAGCGGGAGCCCCTACGAGCAGTACTTC
CASSLGWSGSPYEQYF
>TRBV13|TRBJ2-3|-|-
TGTGCCAGCAGCCAAGCTAGCCCCCCAGCGGATACGCAGTATTTT
CASSQASPPADTQYF
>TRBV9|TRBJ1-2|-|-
TGTGCCAGCAGCGTACTCGTCGGCAGGGGAGGGTTAGGGAGTGGCTACACCTTC
CASSVLVGRGGLGSGYTF
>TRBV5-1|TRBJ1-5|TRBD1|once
TGCGCCAGCAGCATCGGGACAGCCCTCAATCAGCCCCAGCATTTT
CASSIGTALNQPQHF
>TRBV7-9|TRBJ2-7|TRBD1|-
TGTGCCAGCAGCTTAGGGGACAGATCCTACGAGCAGTACTTC
CASSLGDRSYEQYF
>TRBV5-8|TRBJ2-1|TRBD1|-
TGTGCCAGCAGCTGGACAGGGAAGGGTGAGCAGTTCTTC
CASSWTGKGEQFF
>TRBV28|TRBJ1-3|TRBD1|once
TGTGCCAGCGGAGCCGCAGGGGGATCTGGAAACACCATATATTTT
CASGAAGGSGNTIYF
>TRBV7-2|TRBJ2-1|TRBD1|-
TGTGCCAGCAGCTTCACAGGGGTGACATACAATGAGCAGTTCTTC
CASSFTGVTYNEQFF
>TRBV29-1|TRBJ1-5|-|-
TGCAGCGTTGGGGACACAACAAGTCAGCCCCAGCATTTT
CSVGDTTSQPQHF
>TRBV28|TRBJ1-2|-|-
TGTGCCACGTCGGAGGAAAGTGGCTACACCTTC
CATSEESGYTF
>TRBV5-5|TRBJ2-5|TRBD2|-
TGTGCCAGCAGCTTGAGTCTAGCGGGAGGGCAAGAGACCCAGTACTTC
CASSLSLAGGQETQYF
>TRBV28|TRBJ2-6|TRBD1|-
TGTGCCACCACTCAGGGGGCTGGGGCCAACGTCCTGACTTTC
CATTQGAGANVLTF
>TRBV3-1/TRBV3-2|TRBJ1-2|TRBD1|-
TGTGCCAGCAGCCAAGACCTGGGGGACAGAGTCTATGGCTACACCTTC
CASSQDLGDRVYGYTF
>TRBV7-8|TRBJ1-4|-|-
TGTGCCAGCAGCCAGCAGATGGGCACTCGGGAAAAACTGTTTTTT
CASSQQMGTREKLFF
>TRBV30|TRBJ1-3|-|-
TGTGCCTGGAGTTTGGCTTTTGGAAACACCATATATTTT
CAWSLAFGNTIYF
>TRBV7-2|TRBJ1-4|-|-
TGTGCCAGCAGCGTGCAGGGTTCCGGTAATGAAAAACTGTTTTTT
CASSVQGSGNEKLFF
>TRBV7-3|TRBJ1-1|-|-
TGTGCCAGCAGCTTATCAGGGGTCGGGAACACTGAAGCTTTCTTT
CASSLSGVGNTEAFF
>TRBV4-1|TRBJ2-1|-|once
TGCGCCAGCAGCCAAGATCGGAGTAATGAGCAGTTCTTC
CASSQDRSNEQFF